This T cell receptor beta chain was sequenced during a study of metastatic and nonmetastatic thyroid tumors. As for the study in general: Repertoires from blood and tumor or nodule tissue of malignant and benign thyroid patients were compared. The study's findings and limits: Significantly greater TCR beta diversity was reportedly found in malignant thyroid tumors than in benign nodules (in blood and tumor).

Authors' methods: The study's classifier, a distant-metastasis tool for papillary thyroid cancer, was built using CDR3 differences across clinicopathological groups. From the PCR reads, TCRdb re-called clones with MiXCR. TCRdb's processing, not the authors' own work, is the source of the V and J calls. The sample contains 6,000 to 8,500 clones, around 3% of which appear only once. Each patient went into thyroid surgery without having received any treatment. The CDR3 runs 13 residues. CDR1 and CDR2 (germline): SGHNT, YYREEE (reference sequence). V was shortened by 6 bases and J by 4 bases, with 12 bases between the two germline ends. The sample holds many counts of this clone. Its antigen is undetermined.

This TCR was recovered from a female donor with papillary thyroid cancer or a benign thyroid nodule (not recorded which). Some clones in this sample may be carry-over from other donors' samples. This chain uses TRBV5-4 with TRBJ2-3; D perhaps matches TRBD1 (6 bases). Input material: tumor tissue. CDR3 amino acids: CASTQGLADTQYF. The CDR3 bases are TGTGCCAGCACCCAGGGGCTAGCAGATACGCAGTATTTT. The full variable domain, rest sourced from reference TRBV5-4 and TRBJ2-3, is ETGVTQSPTHLIKTRGQQVTLRCSSQSGHNTVSWYQQALGQGPQFIFQYYREEENGRGNFPPRFSGLQFPNYSSELNVNALELDDSALYLCASTQGLADTQYFGPGTRLTVL.